These 7 T cell receptor beta chains share one sample of origin, sequenced in a study of T-cell memory formation after mild COVID-19 (dated by TCRdb to 2020 to 2022). The library was produced with 5' RACE. Sequencing was performed on an Illumina NovaSeq 6000. The public reads were reprocessed in TCRdb via fastp at Q25 and MiXCR, keeping in-frame beta chains. All rows with the same CDR3 protein become a single entry with the most common DNA and genes. The sample table shows fewer than 600,000 distinct CDR3 sequences, and 20% to 25% are seen once. Around 9.2% of the sample is in the top ten clones. Sequences were obtained from PBMCs or a T cell subset sorted from them (not recorded which). These receptors were collected from an adult woman who had mild COVID-19 (a few samples of this study predate the infection). The sample titles of this study are shuffled in the database, so cell type and time point are left out; the donor was told from shared clones.

A few counts support this clonotype. The V and J genes are TRBV10-3 and TRBJ2-1; tentatively, D is TRBD2 (5 bases). With 0 bases removed from V and 8 bases from J, the gap between germline ends came to 8 bases. Germline V gene data show CDR1 as ENHRY and CDR2 as SYGVKD. The CDR3 runs to 13 residues. CDR3 sequence reads: CAISESNGDEQFF. The CDR3 DNA sequence: TGTGCCATCAGTGAGTCCAACGGGGATGAGCAGTTCTTC.

This chain joins TRBV6-5 and TRBJ2-7, with 10 bases aligning to TRBD1. Germline values: CDR1 MNHEY, CDR2 SVGAGI. This CDR3 comprises 13 residues. V lost 6 bases, J lost 6 bases, and 5 bases stayed unmatched. In nucleotides, the CDR3 is TGTGCCAGCAGCCCGGGACAGGGGTTCGAGCAGTACTTC. It translates to CASSPGQGFEQYF.

J is TRBJ2-2 and V is TRBV2, with TRBD1 identical over 8 bases. Germline V gene lookup returns CDR1 SNHLY and CDR2 FYNNEI. The J segment lost 4 bases and the V segment lost 8 bases, leaving 6 bases of the junction unmatched. The CDR3 has 14 residues. DNA for the CDR3: TGTGCCAGCGGACAGGGCGATCTCACCGGGGAGCTGTTTTTT. Its translation is CASGQGDLTGELFF.

The chain employs TRBV20-1 and TRBJ2-7, with 11 bases aligning to TRBD2. The V and J ends lost 3 bases and 3 bases, in that order; junction bases with no gene match: 10. The V gene's germline CDR1 is DFQATT and CDR2 SNEGSKA (reference sequence). The CDR3 contains 16 residues. The CDR3: CSARPSGGSPSYEQYF. In DNA, the CDR3 is TGCAGTGCTAGGCCTAGCGGGGGGTCGCCCAGCTACGAGCAGTACTTC.

This clonotype occurred a few times. The chain combines TRBV4-3 with TRBJ2-2; a possible D gene is TRBD1 (5 bases). V was trimmed by 0 bases and J by 10 bases, leaving 12 bases between them. Germline V gives CDR1 LGHNA, CDR2 YSLEER. CDR3 length equals 14 residues. The CDR3 DNA follows: TGCGCCAGCAGCCAAGAGTCTACCAGGGCGGAGCTGTTTTTT. Amino acid sequence: CASSQESTRAELFF.

This clonotype was observed many times. This chain uses TRBV3-1 with TRBJ1-1, with no clear D. CDR3 length: 13 amino acids. Germline assignment: CDR1 LGHDT and CDR2 YNNKEL (reference sequence). With 8 bases removed from V and 1 base from J, the gap between germline ends came to 11 bases. In DNA, the CDR3 is TGTGCCAGCTCACCAGGCCGGAACACTGAAGCTTTCTTT. Its translation: CASSPGRNTEAFF.

The J gene is TRBJ2-2, the V gene TRBV19; D ambiguous. V was trimmed by 2 bases and J by 0 bases, leaving 7 bases between them. This CDR3 spans 15 amino acids. Per germline, CDR1 LNHDA and CDR2 SQIVND (reference sequence). CDR3 residues: CASSIRHANTGELFF. For the CDR3, the DNA is TGTGCCAGTAGTATAAGGCACGCGAACACCGGGGAGCTGTTTTTT.